These T cell receptor beta chains were read from a single sample in a study of OX40 agonist ivuxolimab in advanced cancers. Produced via immunoSEQ multiplex PCR; TCRdb's table is partial and in-frame only. The sample includes tens of thousands of clones, nearly 90% of them seen just once. The source material was CD4+ or CD8+ T cells sorted from blood, sampled in a trial of the OX40 agonist ivuxolimab. Receptors originate from an adult with an advanced solid tumor such as melanoma, head and neck, liver or kidney cancer. Both conserved end residues are part of each CDR3. A D gene is named only where the DNA matches it firmly. The size entry is marked missing in some rows and otherwise reads once, few, many or a size class.

J gene: TRBJ1-6
D gene: .
clone size: .
V gene: TRBV9
CDR3 protein: CASSVYSYNSPLHF
CDR3 DNA: TGTGCCAGCAGCGTATACTCCTATAATTCACCCCTCCACTTT

J gene: TRBJ2-3
D gene: TRBD2
clone size: once
V gene: TRBV19
CDR3 protein: CASRRRLAGGTSTDTQYF
CDR3 DNA: TGTGCCAGTAGACGGAGACTAGCGGGAGGGACTAGCACAGATACGCAGTATTTT

J gene: TRBJ1-2
D gene: TRBD1
clone size: .
V gene: TRBV28
CDR3 protein: CASTTGQLLSYGYTF
CDR3 DNA: TGTGCCAGCACCACGGGACAGCTCCTTTCCTATGGCTACACCTTC

J gene: TRBJ1-1
D gene: .
clone size: .
V gene: TRBV20-1
CDR3 protein: CSARATEAFF
CDR3 DNA: TGCAGTGCTAGGGCCACTGAAGCTTTCTTT

J gene: TRBJ2-5
D gene: .
clone size: .
V gene: TRBV6-1
CDR3 protein: CASSEAGRSGETQYF
CDR3 DNA: TGTGCCAGCAGTGAAGCGGGTAGAAGTGGGGAGACCCAGTACTTC

J gene: TRBJ2-7
D gene: TRBD2
clone size: .
V gene: TRBV7-9
CDR3 protein: CASSFGGSQYEQYF
CDR3 DNA: TGTGCCAGCAGCTTCGGCGGGAGCCAGTACGAGCAGTACTTC

J gene: TRBJ2-4
D gene: .
clone size: .
V gene: TRBV2
CDR3 protein: CASRGPTVGNIQYF
CDR3 DNA: TGTGCCAGCCGCGGGCCTACAGTCGGGAACATTCAGTACTTC

J gene: TRBJ2-1
D gene: TRBD2
clone size: .
V gene: TRBV9
CDR3 protein: CASTLWTSGSPDNEQFF
CDR3 DNA: TGTGCCAGCACCTTGTGGACTAGCGGATCTCCTGACAATGAGCAGTTCTTC

J gene: TRBJ2-6
D gene: .
clone size: .
V gene: TRBV5-4
CDR3 protein: CASSLGGSGANVLTF
CDR3 DNA: TGTGCCAGCAGCTTGGGGGGCTCTGGGGCCAACGTCCTGACTTTC

J gene: TRBJ2-1
D gene: TRBD1
clone size: .
V gene: TRBV7-9
CDR3 protein: CASSLGDRVGNEQFF
CDR3 DNA: TGTGCCAGCAGCTTGGGGGACAGGGTCGGCAATGAGCAGTTCTTC

J gene: TRBJ1-4
D gene: TRBD1
clone size: .
V gene: TRBV2
CDR3 protein: CASSYRGRSEKLFF
CDR3 DNA: TGTGCCAGCAGTTACAGGGGGCGGTCTGAAAAACTGTTTTTT

J gene: TRBJ1-5
D gene: TRBD1
clone size: .
V gene: TRBV5-5
CDR3 protein: CASLGTGHFKEPQHF
CDR3 DNA: TGTGCCAGCCTAGGGACAGGGCACTTCAAGGAGCCCCAGCATTTT

J gene: TRBJ1-2
D gene: .
clone size: few
V gene: TRBV5-1
CDR3 protein: CASSLEATVNYGYTF
CDR3 DNA: TGCGCCAGCAGCTTGGAAGCGACAGTTAACTATGGCTACACCTTC

J gene: TRBJ2-5
D gene: TRBD1
clone size: .
V gene: TRBV18
CDR3 protein: CASHPPLTGGRETQYF
CDR3 DNA: TGTGCCAGCCACCCCCCTCTCACAGGGGGTAGAGAGACCCAGTACTTC